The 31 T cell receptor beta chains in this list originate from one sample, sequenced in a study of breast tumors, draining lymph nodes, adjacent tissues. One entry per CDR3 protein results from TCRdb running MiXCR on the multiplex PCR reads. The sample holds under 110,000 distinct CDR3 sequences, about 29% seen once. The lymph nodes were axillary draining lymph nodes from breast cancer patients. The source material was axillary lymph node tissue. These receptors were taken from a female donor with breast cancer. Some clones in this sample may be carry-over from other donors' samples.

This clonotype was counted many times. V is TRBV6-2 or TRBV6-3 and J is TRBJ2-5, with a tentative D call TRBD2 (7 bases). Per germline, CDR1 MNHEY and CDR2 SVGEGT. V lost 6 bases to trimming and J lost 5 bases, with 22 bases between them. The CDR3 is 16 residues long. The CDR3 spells CASSPPAGRDRETQYF. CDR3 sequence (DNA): TGTGCCAGCAGCCCACCAGCGGGGCGCGACAGGGAGACCCAGTACTTC.

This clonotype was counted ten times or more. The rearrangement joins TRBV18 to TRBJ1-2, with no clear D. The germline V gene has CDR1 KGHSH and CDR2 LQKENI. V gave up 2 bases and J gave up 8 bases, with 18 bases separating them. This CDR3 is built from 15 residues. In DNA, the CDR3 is TGTGCCAGCTCACCAAGTCCTACGGTTTTGGGGGGCTACACCTTC. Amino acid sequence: CASSPSPTVLGGYTF.

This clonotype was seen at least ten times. The CDR3 sequence is CASSVGFGTEGEKLFF. CDR3 DNA: TGTGCCAGCAGCGTAGGGTTTGGGACGGAGGGTGAAAAACTGTTTTTT. This chain joins TRBV9 and TRBJ1-4, with TRBD1 as a possible D gene (5 bases). Germline V lookup: CDR1 SGDLS, CDR2 YYNGEE. This CDR3 has 16 residues. Trimming left V 0 bases short and J 7 bases short, with 16 bases between.

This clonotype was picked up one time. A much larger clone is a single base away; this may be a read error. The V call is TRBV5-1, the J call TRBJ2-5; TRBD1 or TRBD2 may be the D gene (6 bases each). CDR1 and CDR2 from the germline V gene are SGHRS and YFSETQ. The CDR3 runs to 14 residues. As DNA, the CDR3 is TGCGCCAGCGGCTTGGAGGGGGGAGAGGACACCCAGTACTTC. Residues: CASGLEGGEDTQYF.

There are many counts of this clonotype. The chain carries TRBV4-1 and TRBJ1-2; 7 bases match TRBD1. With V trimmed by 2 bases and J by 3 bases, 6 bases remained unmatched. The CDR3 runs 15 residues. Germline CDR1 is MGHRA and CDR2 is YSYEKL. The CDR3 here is CASSQYAQGDYGYTF. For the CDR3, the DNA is TGCGCCAGCAGCCAATATGCCCAGGGGGACTATGGCTACACCTTC.

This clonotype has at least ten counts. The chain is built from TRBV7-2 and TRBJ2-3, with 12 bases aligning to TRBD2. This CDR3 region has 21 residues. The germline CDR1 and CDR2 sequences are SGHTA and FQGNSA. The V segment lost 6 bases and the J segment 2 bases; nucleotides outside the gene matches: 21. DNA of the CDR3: TGTGCCAGCAGTCCTCCAGTACACGGGACTAGCGGGTTCCTTTCCACAGATACGCAGTATTTT. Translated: CASSPPVHGTSGFLSTDTQYF.

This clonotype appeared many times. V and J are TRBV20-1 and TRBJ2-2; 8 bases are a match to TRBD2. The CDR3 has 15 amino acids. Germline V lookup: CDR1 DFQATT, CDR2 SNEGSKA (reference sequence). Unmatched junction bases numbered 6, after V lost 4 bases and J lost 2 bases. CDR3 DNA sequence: TGCAGTGCTACTCTCGCGGGGGGTAACACCGGGGAGCTGTTTTTT. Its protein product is CSATLAGGNTGELFF.

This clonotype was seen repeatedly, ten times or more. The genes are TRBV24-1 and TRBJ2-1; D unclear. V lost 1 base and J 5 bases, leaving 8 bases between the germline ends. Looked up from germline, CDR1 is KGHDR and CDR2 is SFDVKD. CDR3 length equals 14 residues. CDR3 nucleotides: TGTGCCACCAGTGATTTCCGGAGCCACAATGAGCAGTTCTTC. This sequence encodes CATSDFRSHNEQFF.

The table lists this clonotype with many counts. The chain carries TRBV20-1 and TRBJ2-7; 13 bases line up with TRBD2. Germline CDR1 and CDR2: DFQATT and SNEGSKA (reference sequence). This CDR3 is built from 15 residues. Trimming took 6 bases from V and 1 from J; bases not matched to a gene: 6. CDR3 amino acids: CSATGLAGTSYEQYF. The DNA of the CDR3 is TGCAGTGCGACGGGACTAGCGGGAACTTCCTACGAGCAGTACTTC.

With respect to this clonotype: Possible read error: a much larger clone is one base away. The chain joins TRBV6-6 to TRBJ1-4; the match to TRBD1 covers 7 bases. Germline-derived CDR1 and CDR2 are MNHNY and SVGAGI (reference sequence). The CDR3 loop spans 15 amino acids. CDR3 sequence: CASSPLGTANERLFF. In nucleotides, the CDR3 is TGTGCCAGCAGTCCTCTCGGGACAGCTAATGAAAGACTGTTTTTT.

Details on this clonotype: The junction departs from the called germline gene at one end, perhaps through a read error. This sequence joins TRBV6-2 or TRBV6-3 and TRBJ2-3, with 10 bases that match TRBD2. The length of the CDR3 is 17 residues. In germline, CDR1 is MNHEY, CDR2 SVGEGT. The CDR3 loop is CASSHSIGLADTDTQYF. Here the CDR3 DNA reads TGTGCCAGCAGTCACTCGATAGGACTAGCGGACACAGATACGCAGTATTTT.

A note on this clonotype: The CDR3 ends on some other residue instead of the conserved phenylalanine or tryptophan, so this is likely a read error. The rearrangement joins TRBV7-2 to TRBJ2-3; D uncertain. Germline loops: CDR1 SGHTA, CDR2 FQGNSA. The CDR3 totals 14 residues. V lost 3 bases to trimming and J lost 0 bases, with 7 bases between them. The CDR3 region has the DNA TGTGCCAGCAGCTTCCGCCCTAGCACAGATACGCAGTATCTT. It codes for CASSFRPSTDTQYL.

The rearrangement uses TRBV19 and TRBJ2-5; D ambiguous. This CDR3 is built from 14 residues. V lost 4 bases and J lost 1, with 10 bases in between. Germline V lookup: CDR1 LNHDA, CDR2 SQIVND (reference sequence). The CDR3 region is CASSRGSIQETQYF. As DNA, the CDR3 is TGTGCCAGTAGTAGGGGATCCATCCAAGAGACCCAGTACTTC.

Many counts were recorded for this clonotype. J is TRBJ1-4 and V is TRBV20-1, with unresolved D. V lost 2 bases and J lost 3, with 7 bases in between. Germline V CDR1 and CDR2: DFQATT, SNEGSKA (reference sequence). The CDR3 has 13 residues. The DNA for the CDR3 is TGCAGTGCTAGACCCACATCTAATGAAAAACTGTTTTTT. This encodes CSARPTSNEKLFF.

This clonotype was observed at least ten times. The CDR3 region has the DNA TGTGCCACCAGCGCCTCGGGACTCGGGGACAATGAGCAGTTCTTC. Its translation: CATSASGLGDNEQFF. This sequence joins TRBV15 and TRBJ2-1, with D tentatively TRBD2 (6 bases). In germline, CDR1 is LNHNV, CDR2 YYDKDF (reference sequence). The CDR3 extends over 15 amino acids. V was pared by 5 bases and J by 5 bases, with 16 bases between.

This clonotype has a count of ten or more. The CDR3 here is CASSLGRSQETQYF. In nucleotides, the CDR3 is TGTGCCAGCAGCTTAGGTCGATCCCAAGAGACCCAGTACTTC. The chain has TRBV11-2 and TRBJ2-5; D gene uncertain. CDR3 length: 14 amino acids. Germline assignment: CDR1 SGHAT and CDR2 FQNNGV. V lost 1 base to trimming and J lost 1 base, with 7 bases between them.

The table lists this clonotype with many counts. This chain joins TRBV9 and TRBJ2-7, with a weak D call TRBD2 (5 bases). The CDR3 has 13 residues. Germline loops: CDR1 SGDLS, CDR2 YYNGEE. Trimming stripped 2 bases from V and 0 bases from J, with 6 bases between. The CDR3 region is CASSVSASYEQYF. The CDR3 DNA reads TGTGCCAGCAGCGTTAGCGCCTCCTACGAGCAGTACTTC.

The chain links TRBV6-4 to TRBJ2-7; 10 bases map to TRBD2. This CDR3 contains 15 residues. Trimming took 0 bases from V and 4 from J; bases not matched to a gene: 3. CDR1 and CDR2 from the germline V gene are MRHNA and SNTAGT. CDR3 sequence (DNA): TGTGCCAGCAGTGACTCGTCTAGCGGGAGTTACGAGCAGTACTTC. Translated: CASSDSSSGSYEQYF.

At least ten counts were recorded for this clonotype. DNA of the CDR3: TGTGCCAGCAGCTTGGGTAGGACTATGCACGAGCAGTACTTC. This gives the protein CASSLGRTMHEQYF. The chain couples TRBV5-8 to TRBJ2-7; tentatively, D is TRBD2 (6 bases). Germline CDR1 is SGHTS and CDR2 is YDEGEE. The germline V and J ends were trimmed by 0 bases and 5 bases, with 12 bases remaining between them. CDR3 length: 14 amino acids.

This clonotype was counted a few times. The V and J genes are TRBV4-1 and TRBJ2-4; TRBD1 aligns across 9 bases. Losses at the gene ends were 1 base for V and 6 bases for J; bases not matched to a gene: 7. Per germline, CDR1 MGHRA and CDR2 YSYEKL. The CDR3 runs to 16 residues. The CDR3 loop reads CASSQARDRVRNIQYF. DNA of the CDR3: TGCGCCAGCAGCCAAGCCCGGGACAGGGTACGAAACATTCAGTACTTC.

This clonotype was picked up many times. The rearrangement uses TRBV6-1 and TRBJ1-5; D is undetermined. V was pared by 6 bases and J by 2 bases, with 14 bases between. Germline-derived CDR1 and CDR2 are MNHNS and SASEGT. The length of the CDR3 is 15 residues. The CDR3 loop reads CASSADVAGNQPQHF. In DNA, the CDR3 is TGTGCCAGCAGCGCCGACGTGGCGGGCAATCAGCCCCAGCATTTT.

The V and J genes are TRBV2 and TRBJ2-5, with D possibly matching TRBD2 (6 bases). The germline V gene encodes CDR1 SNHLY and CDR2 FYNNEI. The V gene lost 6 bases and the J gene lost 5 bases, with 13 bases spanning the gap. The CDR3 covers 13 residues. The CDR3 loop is CASSGDFAETQYF. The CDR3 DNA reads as TGTGCCAGCAGCGGGGACTTTGCGGAGACCCAGTACTTC.

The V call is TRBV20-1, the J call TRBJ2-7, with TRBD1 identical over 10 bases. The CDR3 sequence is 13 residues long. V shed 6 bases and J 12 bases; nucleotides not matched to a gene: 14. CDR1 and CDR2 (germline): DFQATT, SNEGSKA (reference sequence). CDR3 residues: CSAPRDRGHALYF. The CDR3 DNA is TGCAGTGCCCCCCGGGACAGGGGCCACGCGCTGTACTTC.

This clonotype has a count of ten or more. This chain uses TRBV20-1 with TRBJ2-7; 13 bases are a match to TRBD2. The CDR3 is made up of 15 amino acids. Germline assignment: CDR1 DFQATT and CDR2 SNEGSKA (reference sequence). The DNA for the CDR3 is TGCAATGTTATACCGGGACTAGCGGGGTCCTACGAGCAGTACTTC. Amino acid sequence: CNVIPGLAGSYEQYF.

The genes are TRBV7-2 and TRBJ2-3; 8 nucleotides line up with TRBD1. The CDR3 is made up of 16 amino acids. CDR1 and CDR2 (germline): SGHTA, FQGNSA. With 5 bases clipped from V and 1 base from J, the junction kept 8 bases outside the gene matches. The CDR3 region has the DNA TGTGCCAGCAGCCGCGGACAGGGTTTGGGCACAGATACGCAGTATTTT. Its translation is CASSRGQGLGTDTQYF.

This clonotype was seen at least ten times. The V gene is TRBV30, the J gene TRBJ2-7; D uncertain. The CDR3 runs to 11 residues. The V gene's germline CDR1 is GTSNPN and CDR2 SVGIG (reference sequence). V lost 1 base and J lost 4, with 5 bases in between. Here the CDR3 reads CAWSDAYEQYF. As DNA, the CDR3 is TGTGCCTGGAGTGATGCTTACGAGCAGTACTTC. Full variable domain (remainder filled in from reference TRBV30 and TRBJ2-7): SQTIHQWPATLVQPVGSPLSLECTVEGTSNPNLYWYRQAAGRGLQLLFYSVGIGQISSEVPQNLSASRPQDRQFILSSKKLLLSDSGFYLCAWSDAYEQYFGPGTRLTVT.

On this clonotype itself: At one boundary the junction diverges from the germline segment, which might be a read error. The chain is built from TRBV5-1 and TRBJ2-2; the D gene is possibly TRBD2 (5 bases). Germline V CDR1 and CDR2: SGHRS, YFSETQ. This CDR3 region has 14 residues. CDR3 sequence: CVSSLSAGTGELFF. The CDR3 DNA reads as TGCGTCAGCAGCTTGAGCGCGGGCACCGGGGAGCTGTTTTTT.

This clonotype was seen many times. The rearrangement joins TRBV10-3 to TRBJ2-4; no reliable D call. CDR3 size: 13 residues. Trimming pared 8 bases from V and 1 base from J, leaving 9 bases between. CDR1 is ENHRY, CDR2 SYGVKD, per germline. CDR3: CAIQRDAKNIQYF. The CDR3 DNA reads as TGTGCCATCCAAAGGGATGCCAAAAACATTCAGTACTTC.

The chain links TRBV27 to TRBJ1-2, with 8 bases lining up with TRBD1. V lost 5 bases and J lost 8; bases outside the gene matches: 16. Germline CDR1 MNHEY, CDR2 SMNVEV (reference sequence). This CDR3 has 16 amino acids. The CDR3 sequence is CASSVGQGDTLQGYTF. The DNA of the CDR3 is TGTGCCAGCAGTGTAGGACAGGGAGACACCCTCCAAGGCTACACCTTC.

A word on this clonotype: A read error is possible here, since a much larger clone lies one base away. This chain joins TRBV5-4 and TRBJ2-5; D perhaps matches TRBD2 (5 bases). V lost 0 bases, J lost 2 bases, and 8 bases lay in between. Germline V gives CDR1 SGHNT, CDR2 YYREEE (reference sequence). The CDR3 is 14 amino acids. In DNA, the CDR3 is TGTGCCAGCAGCTTGGGGGAGCCGCAAGAGACCCAGTACTTC. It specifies CASSLGEPQETQYF.

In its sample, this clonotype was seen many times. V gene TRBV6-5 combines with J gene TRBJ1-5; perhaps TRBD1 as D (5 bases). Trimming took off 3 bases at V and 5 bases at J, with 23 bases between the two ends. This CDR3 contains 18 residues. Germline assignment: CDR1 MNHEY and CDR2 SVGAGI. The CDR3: CASSYQPVGREGDQPQHF. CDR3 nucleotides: TGTGCCAGCAGTTATCAGCCGGTGGGCCGGGAAGGGGATCAGCCCCAGCATTTT.